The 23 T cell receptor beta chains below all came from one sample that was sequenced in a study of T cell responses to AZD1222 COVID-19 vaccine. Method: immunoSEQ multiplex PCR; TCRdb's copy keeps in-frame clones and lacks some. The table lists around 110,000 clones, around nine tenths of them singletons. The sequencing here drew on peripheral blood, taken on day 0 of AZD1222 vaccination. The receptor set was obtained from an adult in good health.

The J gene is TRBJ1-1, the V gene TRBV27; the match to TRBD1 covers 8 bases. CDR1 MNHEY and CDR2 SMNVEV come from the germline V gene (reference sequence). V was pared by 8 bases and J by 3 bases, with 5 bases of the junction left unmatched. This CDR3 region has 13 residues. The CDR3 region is CASGKDRDTEAFF. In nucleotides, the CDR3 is TGTGCCAGCGGGAAGGACAGGGACACTGAAGCTTTCTTT.

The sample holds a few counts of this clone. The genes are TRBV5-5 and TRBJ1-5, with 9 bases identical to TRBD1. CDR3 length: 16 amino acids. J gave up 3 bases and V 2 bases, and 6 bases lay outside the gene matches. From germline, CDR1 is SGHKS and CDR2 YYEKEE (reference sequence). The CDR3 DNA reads TGTGCCAGCAGCTTAGAGGGACAGGGACTCAATCAGCCCCAGCATTTT. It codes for CASSLEGQGLNQPQHF.

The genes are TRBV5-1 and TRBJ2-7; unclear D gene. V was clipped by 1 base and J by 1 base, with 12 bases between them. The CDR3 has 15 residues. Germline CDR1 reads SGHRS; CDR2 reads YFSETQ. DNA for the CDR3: TGCGCCAGCAGCTTGTCCGCAGGTCGATCCTACGAGCAGTACTTC. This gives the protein CASSLSAGRSYEQYF.

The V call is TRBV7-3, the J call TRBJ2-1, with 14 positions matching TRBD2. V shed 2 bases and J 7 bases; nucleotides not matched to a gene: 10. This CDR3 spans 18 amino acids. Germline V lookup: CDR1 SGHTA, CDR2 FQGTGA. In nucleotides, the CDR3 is TGTGCCAGCAGCTTATTTGCCGGGACTAGCGGGGGTCAAAATGAGCAGTTCTTC. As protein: CASSLFAGTSGGQNEQFF.

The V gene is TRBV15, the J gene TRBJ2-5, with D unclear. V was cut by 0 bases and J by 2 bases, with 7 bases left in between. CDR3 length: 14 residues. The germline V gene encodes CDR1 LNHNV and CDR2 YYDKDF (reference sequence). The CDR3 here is CATSRDQQQETQYF. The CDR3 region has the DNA TGTGCCACCAGCAGAGATCAACAGCAAGAGACCCAGTACTTC.

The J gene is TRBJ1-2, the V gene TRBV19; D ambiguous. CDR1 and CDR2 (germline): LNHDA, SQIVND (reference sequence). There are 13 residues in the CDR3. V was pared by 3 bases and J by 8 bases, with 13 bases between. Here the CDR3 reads CASSIPPREGYTF. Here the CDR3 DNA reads TGTGCCAGTAGTATTCCACCGCGGGAGGGCTACACCTTC.

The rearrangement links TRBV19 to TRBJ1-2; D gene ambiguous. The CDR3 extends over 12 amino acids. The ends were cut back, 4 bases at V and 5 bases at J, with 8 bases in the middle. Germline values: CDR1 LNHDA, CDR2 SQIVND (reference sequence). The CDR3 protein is CASSKTDYGYTF. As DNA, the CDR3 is TGTGCCAGTAGTAAGACGGATTATGGCTACACCTTC.

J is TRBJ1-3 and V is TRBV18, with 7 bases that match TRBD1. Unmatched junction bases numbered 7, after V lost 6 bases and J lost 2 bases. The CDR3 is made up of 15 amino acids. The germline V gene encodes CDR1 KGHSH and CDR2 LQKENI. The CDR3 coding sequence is TGTGCCAGCTCTCCGTGGGACAGTGCTGGAAACACCATATATTTT. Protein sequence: CASSPWDSAGNTIYF. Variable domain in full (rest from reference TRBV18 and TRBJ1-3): NAGVMQNPRHLVRRRGQEARLRCSPMKGHSHVYWYRQLPEEGLKFMVYLQKENIIDESGMPKERFSAEFPKEGPSILRIQQVVRGDSAAYFCASSPWDSAGNTIYFGEGSWLTVV.

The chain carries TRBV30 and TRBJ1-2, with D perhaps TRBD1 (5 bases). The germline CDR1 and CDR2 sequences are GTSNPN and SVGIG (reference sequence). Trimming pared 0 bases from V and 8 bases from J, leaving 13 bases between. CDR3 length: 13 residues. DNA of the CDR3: TGTGCCTGGAGTGTAGGGCCGGGGGACGGCTACACCTTC. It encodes CAWSVGPGDGYTF.

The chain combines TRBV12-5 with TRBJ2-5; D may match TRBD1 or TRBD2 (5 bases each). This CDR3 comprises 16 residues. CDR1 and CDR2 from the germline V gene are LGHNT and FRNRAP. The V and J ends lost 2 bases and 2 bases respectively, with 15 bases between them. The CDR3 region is CASGLWSGTGQETQYF. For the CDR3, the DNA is TGTGCTAGTGGTTTGTGGTCCGGGACCGGTCAAGAGACCCAGTACTTC.

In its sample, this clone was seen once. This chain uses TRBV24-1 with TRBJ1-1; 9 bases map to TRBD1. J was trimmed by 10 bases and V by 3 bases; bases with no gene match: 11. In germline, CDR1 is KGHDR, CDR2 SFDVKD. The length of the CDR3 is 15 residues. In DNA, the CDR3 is TGTGCCACCAGTGATCGCGGGACAGGGATTGTAGGAGCTTTCTTT. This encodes CATSDRGTGIVGAFF.

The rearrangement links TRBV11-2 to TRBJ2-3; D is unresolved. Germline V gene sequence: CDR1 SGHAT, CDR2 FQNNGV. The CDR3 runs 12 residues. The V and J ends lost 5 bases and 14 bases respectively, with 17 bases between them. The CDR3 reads CASSPLAGFGYF. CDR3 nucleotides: TGTGCCAGCAGCCCCCTCGCAGGTTTCGGGTATTTT.

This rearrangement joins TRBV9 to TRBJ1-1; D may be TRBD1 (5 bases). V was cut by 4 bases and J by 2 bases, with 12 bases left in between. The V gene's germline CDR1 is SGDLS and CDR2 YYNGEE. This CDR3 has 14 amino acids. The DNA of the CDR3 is TGTGCCAGCAGCTATGGACACATAAACACTGAAGCTTTCTTT. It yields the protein CASSYGHINTEAFF.

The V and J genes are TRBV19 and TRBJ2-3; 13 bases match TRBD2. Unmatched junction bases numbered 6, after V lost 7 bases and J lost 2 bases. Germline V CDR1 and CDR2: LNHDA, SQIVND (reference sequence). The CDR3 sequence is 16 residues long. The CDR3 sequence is CASKAGTSGITDTQYF. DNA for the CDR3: TGTGCCAGTAAAGCAGGGACTAGCGGGATCACAGATACGCAGTATTTT.

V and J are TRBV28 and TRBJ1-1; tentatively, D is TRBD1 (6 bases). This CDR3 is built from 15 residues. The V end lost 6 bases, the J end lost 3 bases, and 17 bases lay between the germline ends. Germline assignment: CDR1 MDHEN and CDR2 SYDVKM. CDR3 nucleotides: TGTGCCAGCAGCCCCGGGGGCTTTTCGTACACTGAAGCTTTCTTT. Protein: CASSPGGFSYTEAFF.

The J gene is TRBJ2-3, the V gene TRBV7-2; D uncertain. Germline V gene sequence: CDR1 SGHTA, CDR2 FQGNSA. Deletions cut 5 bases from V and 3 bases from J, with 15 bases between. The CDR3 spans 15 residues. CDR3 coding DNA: TGTGCCAGCAGCACCCAACTCCGAACTACAGATACGCAGTATTTT. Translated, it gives CASSTQLRTTDTQYF.

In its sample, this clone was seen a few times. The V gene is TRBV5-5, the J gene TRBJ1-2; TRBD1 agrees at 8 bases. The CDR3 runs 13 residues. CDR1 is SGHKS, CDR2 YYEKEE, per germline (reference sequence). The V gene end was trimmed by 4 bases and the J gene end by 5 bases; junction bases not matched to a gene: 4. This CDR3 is CASSRDRQYGYTF. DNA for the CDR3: TGTGCCAGCAGCCGGGACAGGCAGTATGGCTACACCTTC.

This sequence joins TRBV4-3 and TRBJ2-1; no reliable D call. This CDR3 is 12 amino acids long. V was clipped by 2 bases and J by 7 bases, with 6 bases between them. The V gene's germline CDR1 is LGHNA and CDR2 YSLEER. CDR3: CASSQNINEQFF. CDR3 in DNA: TGCGCCAGCAGCCAAAACATTAATGAGCAGTTCTTC.

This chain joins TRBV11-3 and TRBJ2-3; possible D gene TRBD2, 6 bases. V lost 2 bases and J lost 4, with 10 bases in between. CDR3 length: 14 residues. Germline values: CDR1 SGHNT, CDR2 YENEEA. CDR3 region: CASSLTGLPDTQYF. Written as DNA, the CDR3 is TGTGCCAGCAGCTTAACGGGACTCCCAGATACGCAGTATTTT.

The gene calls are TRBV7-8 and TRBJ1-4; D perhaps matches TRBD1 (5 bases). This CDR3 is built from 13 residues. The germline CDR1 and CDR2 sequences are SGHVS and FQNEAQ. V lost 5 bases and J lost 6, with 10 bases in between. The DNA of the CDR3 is TGTGCCAGCAGCCCAGGGCCGGATGAAAAACTGTTTTTT. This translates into CASSPGPDEKLFF.

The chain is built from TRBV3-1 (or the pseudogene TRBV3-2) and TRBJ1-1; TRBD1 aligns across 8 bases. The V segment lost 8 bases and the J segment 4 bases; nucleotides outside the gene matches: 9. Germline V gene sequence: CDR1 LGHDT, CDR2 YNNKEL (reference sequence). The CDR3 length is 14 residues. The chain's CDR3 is CASVNRGVTTEAFF. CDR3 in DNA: TGTGCCAGCGTCAACAGGGGGGTCACCACTGAAGCTTTCTTT.

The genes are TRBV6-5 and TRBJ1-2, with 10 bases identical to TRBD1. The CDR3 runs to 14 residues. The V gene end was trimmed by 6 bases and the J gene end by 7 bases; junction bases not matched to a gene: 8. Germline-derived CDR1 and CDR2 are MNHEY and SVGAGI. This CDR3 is CASRRDRGRIGYTF. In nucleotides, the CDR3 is TGTGCCAGCAGACGAGACAGGGGGCGCATTGGCTACACCTTC.

Here the CDR3 DNA reads TGTGCTAGTGGACAGGCCCTGGGAGCTTTCTTT. Amino acids: CASGQALGAFF. The chain employs TRBV12-5 and TRBJ1-1, with a weak D call TRBD1 (5 bases). Between the trimmed V and J ends, which lost 6 bases and 10 bases, there was a span of 12 bases. Germline values: CDR1 LGHNT, CDR2 FRNRAP. The CDR3 sequence is 11 residues long.